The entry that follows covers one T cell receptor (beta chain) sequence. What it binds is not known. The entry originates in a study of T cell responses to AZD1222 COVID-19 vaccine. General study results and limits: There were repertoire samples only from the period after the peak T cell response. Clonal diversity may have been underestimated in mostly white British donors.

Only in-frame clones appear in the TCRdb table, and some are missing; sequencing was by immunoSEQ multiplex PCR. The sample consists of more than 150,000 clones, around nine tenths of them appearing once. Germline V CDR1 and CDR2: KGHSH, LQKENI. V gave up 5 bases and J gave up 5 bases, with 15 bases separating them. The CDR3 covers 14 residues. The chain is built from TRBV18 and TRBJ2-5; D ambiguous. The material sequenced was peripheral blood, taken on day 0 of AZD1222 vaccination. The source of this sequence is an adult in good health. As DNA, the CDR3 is TGTGCCAGCTCATATCCGGGCGGTGGGGAGACCCAGTACTTC. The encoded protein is CASSYPGGGETQYF.